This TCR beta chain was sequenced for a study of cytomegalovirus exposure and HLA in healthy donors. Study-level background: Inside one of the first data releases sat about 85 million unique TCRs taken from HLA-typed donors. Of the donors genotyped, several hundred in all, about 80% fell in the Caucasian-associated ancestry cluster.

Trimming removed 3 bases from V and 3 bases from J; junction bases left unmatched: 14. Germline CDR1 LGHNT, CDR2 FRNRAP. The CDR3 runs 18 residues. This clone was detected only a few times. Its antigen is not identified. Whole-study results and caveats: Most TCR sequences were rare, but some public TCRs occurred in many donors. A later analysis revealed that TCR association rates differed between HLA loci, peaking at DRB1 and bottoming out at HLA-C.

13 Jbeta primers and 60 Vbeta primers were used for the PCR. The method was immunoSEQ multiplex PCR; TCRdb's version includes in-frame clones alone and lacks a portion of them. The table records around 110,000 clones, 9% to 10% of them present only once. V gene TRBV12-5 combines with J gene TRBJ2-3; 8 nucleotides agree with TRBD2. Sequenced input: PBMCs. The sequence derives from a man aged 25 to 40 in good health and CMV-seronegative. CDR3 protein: CASGFSTRTSGSTDTQYF. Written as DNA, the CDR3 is TGTGCTAGTGGTTTTTCCACCAGAACTAGCGGAAGTACAGATACGCAGTATTTT.